The sequence of this T cell receptor (beta chain) was determined in a study of type 1 regulatory T cells. At the level of the study: T-allo10 is an in vitro-generated, Tr1-enriched CD4 T cell product specific for alloantigen.

The CDR3 extends over 14 amino acids. Trimming took 5 bases from V and 4 from J, leaving 13 bases between them. Each CDR3 protein gets one entry after TCRdb re-called the reads with MiXCR. The top ten hold roughly 2.2% of the sample, which has about 100,000 distinct CDR3 sequences, around a third seen once. The sequence came from a human donor in good health. The sample consisted of CD4+ T cells, either the whole sample or a sorted fraction (not recorded which). The rearrangement links TRBV12-3 or TRBV12-4 to TRBJ2-3; TRBD2 might be the D (6 bases). CDR3 bases: TGTGCCAGCAGTGGGGCAGGGAGGCCAGATACGCAGTATTTT. As protein: CASSGAGRPDTQYF.